This entry lists 10 T cell receptor beta chains sequenced from one sample in a study of radiotherapy plus CTLA-4 blockade in lung cancer. TCRdb's table, derived via immunoSEQ multiplex PCR, lists solely in-frame clones and lacks some. This table has about 53,000 clones, 84% appearing once. The sequencing here drew on peripheral blood, taken from a patient treated with radiotherapy plus ipilimumab. The source is a human donor with non-small cell lung cancer whose response to radiotherapy plus ipilimumab could not be evaluated.

The V gene is TRBV2, the J gene TRBJ2-7; D gene unclear. The V end lost 3 bases, the J end lost 3 bases, and 9 bases lay between the germline ends. The CDR3 is made up of 13 amino acids. In germline, CDR1 is SNHLY, CDR2 FYNNEI. CDR3 sequence (DNA): TGTGCCAGCAGTGACTACTGGTACTACGAGCAGTACTTC. Its protein product is CASSDYWYYEQYF.

The chain recombines TRBV11-3 with TRBJ2-1, with D unclear. The germline gives CDR1 SGHNT, CDR2 YENEEA. This CDR3 has 12 amino acids. Deletions cut 1 base from V and 11 bases from J, with 9 bases between. CDR3 bases: TGTGCCAGCAGCTTAGTAGAGGATCAGCAGTTCTTC. Its translation is CASSLVEDQQFF.

The V call is TRBV7-9, the J call TRBJ2-2; 7 bases map to TRBD2. There are 16 residues in the CDR3. The V segment lost 6 bases and the J segment 3 bases; nucleotides outside the gene matches: 10. Germline V gene lookup returns CDR1 SEHNR and CDR2 FQNEAQ (reference sequence). CDR3 sequence reads: CASSFAGRSYTGELFF. The CDR3 coding sequence is TGTGCCAGCAGTTTCGCCGGGAGGTCTTACACCGGGGAGCTGTTTTTT.

In nucleotides, the CDR3 is TGTGCCAGTAGTATGGAGGGCATGAACACTGAAGCTTTCTTT. As protein: CASSMEGMNTEAFF. The chain has TRBV19 and TRBJ1-1; D uncertain. Germline V gene lookup returns CDR1 LNHDA and CDR2 SQIVND (reference sequence). Trimming took 3 bases from V and 0 from J, leaving 8 bases between them. The CDR3 contains 14 residues.

V usage is TRBV5-4 and J usage is TRBJ2-1; TRBD1 matches 10 bases. CDR3 size: 15 residues. The germline V gene has CDR1 SGHNT and CDR2 YYREEE (reference sequence). The trim removed 1 base at V and 6 bases at J, leaving 4 bases unmatched. The CDR3 region is CASSLRDRGSNEQFF. The CDR3, as DNA: TGTGCCAGCAGCTTGAGGGACAGGGGAAGCAATGAGCAGTTCTTC.

This clone was seen just once. V is TRBV7-3 and J is TRBJ2-6; possibly TRBD1 for D (5 bases). The germline gives CDR1 SGHTA, CDR2 FQGTGA. This CDR3 contains 16 residues. V lost 1 base and J lost 4, with 11 bases in between. The CDR3 nucleotides are TGTGCCAGCAGCTTAAGGGGCCTGGGAGGGGCCAACGTCCTGACTTTC. Residues: CASSLRGLGGANVLTF.

The genes are TRBV18 and TRBJ2-7; 10 bases agree with TRBD2. Germline trimming cut 6 bases from V and 2 bases from J; bases unmatched to any gene: 7. Per germline, CDR1 KGHSH and CDR2 LQKENI. The CDR3 consists of 15 residues. CDR3 in amino acids: CASSPFLAGAYEQYF. CDR3 nucleotide sequence: TGTGCCAGCTCCCCCTTCCTAGCGGGAGCCTACGAGCAGTACTTC. The variable domain in full, with the rest retrieved from reference TRBV18 and TRBJ2-7, is NAGVMQNPRHLVRRRGQEARLRCSPMKGHSHVYWYRQLPEEGLKFMVYLQKENIIDESGMPKERFSAEFPKEGPSILRIQQVVRGDSAAYFCASSPFLAGAYEQYFGPGTRLTVT.

This chain links TRBV9 with TRBJ1-1; D not resolved. CDR3 length equals 13 residues. Germline V gives CDR1 SGDLS, CDR2 YYNGEE. The V end was cut by 0 bases, the J end by 5 bases, with 8 bases between. Written as DNA, the CDR3 is TGTGCCAGCAGCGTAGGAGGGTGGACTGAAGCTTTCTTT. Its translation: CASSVGGWTEAFF.

This clone was counted between two and nine times. This chain links TRBV7-2 with TRBJ2-3; weak D call: TRBD2 (6 bases). The CDR3 totals 16 residues. Trimming shortened V by 2 bases and J by 0 bases, and 12 bases separated the two germline ends. Germline V CDR1 and CDR2: SGHTA, FQGNSA. CDR3 region: CASSLRRESSTDTQYF. DNA for the CDR3: TGTGCCAGCAGCTTACGCCGGGAGTCAAGCACAGATACGCAGTATTTT.

V and J are TRBV9 and TRBJ2-1; a possible D gene is TRBD2 (6 bases). The CDR3 is made up of 15 amino acids. V lost 1 base, J lost 4 bases, and 12 bases lay in between. Germline loops: CDR1 SGDLS, CDR2 YYNGEE. The CDR3 protein is CASSVFGGEYNEQFF. DNA for the CDR3: TGTGCCAGCAGCGTATTCGGAGGGGAGTACAATGAGCAGTTCTTC.